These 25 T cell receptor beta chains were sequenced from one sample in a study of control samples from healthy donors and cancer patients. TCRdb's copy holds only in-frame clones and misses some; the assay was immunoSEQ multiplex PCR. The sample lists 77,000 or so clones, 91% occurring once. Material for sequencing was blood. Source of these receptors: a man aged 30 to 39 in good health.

DNA of the CDR3: TGTGCCAGCAGTTTCGTCCAGGGATTCTCACCCCTCCACTTT. Translation gives CASSFVQGFSPLHF. V and J are TRBV27 and TRBJ1-6; D might be TRBD1 (5 bases). V was pared by 3 bases and J by 10 bases, with 13 bases between. The germline V gene encodes CDR1 MNHEY and CDR2 SMNVEV (reference sequence). This CDR3 spans 14 amino acids.

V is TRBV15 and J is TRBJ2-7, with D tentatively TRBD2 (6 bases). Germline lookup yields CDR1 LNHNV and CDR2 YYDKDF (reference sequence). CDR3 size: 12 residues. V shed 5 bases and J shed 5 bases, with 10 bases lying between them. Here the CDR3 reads CATSGAGHEQYF. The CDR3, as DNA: TGTGCCACCAGCGGGGCGGGACACGAGCAGTACTTC.

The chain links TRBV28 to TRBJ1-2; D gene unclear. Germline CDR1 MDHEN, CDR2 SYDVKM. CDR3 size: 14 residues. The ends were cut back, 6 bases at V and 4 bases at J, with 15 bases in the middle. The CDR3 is CASSSGYLAYGYTF. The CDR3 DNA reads TGTGCCAGCAGCTCGGGTTACCTAGCCTATGGCTACACCTTC.

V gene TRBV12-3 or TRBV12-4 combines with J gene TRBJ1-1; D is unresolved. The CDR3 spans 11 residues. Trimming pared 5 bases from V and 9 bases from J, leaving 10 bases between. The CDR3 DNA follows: TGTGCCAGCAGTCTCCGACTCCAAGCTTTCTTT. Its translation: CASSLRLQAFF.

The CDR3 region has the DNA TGTGCCAGTAGTATACTCCCAGGGCAGGAGAGCTACGAGCAGTACTTC. It is translated as CASSILPGQESYEQYF. The chain has TRBV19 and TRBJ2-7; D may be TRBD1 (5 bases). CDR1 is LNHDA, CDR2 SQIVND, per germline (reference sequence). With 2 bases removed from V and 3 bases from J, the gap between germline ends came to 17 bases. This CDR3 region has 16 residues.

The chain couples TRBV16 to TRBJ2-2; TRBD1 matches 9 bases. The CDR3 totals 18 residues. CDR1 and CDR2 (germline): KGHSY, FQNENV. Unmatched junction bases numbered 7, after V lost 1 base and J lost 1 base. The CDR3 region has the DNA TGTGCCAGCAGCCAATTGACAAGGGGACAGGGGAACACCGGGGAGCTGTTTTTT. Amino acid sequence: CASSQLTRGQGNTGELFF.

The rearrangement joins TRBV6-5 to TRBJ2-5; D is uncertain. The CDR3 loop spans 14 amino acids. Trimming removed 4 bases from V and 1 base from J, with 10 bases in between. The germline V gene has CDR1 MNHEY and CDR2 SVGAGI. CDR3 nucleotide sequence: TGTGCCAGCAGTTCCCCTGGCACCCAAGAGACCCAGTACTTC. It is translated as CASSSPGTQETQYF.

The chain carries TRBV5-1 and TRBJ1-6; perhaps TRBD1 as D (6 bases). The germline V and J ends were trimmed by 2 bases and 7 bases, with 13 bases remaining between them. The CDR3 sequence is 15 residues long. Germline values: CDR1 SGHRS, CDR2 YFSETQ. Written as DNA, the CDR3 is TGCGCCAGCAGCTTTGAGGGGGACGGGAATTCACCCCTCCACTTT. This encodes CASSFEGDGNSPLHF.

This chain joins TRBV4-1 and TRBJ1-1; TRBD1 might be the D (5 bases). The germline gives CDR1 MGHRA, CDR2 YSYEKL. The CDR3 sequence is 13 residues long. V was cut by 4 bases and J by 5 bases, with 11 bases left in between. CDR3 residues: CASSRGERTEAFF. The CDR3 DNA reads TGCGCCAGCAGCCGAGGGGAGCGAACTGAAGCTTTCTTT.

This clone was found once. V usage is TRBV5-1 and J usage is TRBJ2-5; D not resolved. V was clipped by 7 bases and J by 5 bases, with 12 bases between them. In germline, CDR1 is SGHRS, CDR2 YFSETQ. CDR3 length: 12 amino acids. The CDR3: CASSGLRETQYF. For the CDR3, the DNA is TGCGCCAGCTCCGGATTGAGGGAGACCCAGTACTTC.

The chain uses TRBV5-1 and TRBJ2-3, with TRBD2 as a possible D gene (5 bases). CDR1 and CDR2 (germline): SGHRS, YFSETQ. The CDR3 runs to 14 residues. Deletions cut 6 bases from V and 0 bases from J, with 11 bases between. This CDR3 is CASTVRTSTDTQYF. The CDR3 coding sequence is TGCGCCAGCACGGTACGGACTAGCACAGATACGCAGTATTTT.

The CDR3 region has the DNA TGTGCCAGCAGCTTGACAGGATCTGGAAACACCATATATTTT. This encodes CASSLTGSGNTIYF. The V call is TRBV7-9, the J call TRBJ1-3; a possible D gene is TRBD1 (6 bases). The CDR3 extends over 14 amino acids. CDR1 is SEHNR and CDR2 is FQNEAQ in the germline V gene (reference sequence). Trimming pared 3 bases from V and 1 base from J, leaving 7 bases between.

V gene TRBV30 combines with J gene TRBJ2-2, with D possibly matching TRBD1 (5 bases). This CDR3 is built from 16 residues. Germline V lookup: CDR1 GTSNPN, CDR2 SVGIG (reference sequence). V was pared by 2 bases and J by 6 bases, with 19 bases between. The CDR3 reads CAWSPQTARGPGELFF. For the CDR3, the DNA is TGTGCCTGGAGTCCCCAGACAGCCCGAGGACCCGGGGAGCTGTTTTTT.

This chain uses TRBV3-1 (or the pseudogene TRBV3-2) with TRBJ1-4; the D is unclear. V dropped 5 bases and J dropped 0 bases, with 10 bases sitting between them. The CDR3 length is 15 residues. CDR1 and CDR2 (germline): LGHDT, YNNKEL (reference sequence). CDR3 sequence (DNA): TGTGCCAGCAGCTCCCTTTTTACAACTAATGAAAAACTGTTTTTT. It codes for CASSSLFTTNEKLFF.

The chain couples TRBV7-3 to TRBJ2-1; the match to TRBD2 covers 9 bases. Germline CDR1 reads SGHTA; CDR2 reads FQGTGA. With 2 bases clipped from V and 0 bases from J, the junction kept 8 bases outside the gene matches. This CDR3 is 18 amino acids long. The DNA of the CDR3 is TGTGCCAGCAGCTTAGGACTGCGGGGGGGCCTCTCCTACAATGAGCAGTTCTTC. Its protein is CASSLGLRGGLSYNEQFF. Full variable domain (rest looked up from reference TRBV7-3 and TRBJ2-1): GAGVSQTPSNKVTEKGKYVELRCDPISGHTALYWYRQSLGQGPEFLIYFQGTGAADDSGLPNDRFFAVRPEGSVSTLKIQRTERGDSAVYLCASSLGLRGGLSYNEQFFGPGTRLTVL.

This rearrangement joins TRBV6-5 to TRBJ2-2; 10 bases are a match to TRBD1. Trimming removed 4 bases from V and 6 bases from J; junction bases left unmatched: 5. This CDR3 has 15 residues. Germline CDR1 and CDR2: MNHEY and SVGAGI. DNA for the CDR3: TGTGCCAGCAGTTCCCGACAGGGGGCCGCCGGGGAGCTGTTTTTT. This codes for CASSSRQGAAGELFF.

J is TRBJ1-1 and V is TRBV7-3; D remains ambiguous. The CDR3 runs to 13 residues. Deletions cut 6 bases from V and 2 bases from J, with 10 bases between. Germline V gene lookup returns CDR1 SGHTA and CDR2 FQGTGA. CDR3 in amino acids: CASSPEGNTEAFF. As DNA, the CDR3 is TGTGCCAGCAGTCCCGAGGGAAACACTGAAGCTTTCTTT. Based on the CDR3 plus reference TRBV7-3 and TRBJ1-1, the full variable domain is GAGVSQTPSNKVTEKGKYVELRCDPISGHTALYWYRQSLGQGPEFLIYFQGTGAADDSGLPNDRFFAVRPEGSVSTLKIQRTERGDSAVYLCASSPEGNTEAFFGQGTRLTVV.

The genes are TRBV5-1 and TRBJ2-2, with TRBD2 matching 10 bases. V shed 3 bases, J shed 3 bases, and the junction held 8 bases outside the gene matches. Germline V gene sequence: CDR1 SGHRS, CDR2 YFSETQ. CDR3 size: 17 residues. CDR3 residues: CASSSFGLAGDTGELFF. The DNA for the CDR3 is TGCGCCAGCAGCTCCTTCGGGCTAGCGGGAGACACCGGGGAGCTGTTTTTT.

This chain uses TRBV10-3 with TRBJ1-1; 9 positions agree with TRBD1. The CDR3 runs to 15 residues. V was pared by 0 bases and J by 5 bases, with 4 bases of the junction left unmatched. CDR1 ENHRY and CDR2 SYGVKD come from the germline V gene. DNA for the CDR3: TGTGCCATCAGTGAGTCGGGGACAGGGAGAACTGAAGCTTTCTTT. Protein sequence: CAISESGTGRTEAFF.

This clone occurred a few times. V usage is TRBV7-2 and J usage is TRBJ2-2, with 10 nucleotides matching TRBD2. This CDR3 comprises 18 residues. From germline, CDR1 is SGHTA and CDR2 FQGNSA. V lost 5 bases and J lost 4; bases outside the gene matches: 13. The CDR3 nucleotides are TGTGCCAGCAGCGCAGGCGTTCTAGCGGGGGAGACCACCGGGGAGCTGTTTTTT. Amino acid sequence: CASSAGVLAGETTGELFF.

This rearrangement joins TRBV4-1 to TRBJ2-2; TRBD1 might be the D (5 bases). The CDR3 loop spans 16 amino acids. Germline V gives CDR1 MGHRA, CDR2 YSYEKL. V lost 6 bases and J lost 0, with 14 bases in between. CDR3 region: CASRDVWGANTGELFF. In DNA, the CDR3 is TGCGCCAGCAGGGACGTATGGGGCGCGAACACCGGGGAGCTGTTTTTT.

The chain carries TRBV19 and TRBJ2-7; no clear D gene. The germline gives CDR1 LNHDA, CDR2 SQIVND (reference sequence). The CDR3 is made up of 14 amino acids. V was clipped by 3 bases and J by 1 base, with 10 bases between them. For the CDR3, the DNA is TGTGCCAGTAGTATCCGACTGCAGTCCTACGAGCAGTACTTC. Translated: CASSIRLQSYEQYF.

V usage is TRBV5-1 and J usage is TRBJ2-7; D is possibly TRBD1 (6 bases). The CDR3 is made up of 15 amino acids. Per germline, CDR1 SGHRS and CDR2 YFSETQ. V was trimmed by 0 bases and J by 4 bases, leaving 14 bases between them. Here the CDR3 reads CASSLAATGYYEQYF. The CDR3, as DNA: TGCGCCAGCAGCTTGGCCGCGACAGGATATTACGAGCAGTACTTC. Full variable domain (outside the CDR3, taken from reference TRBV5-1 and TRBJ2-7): KAGVTQTPRYLIKTRGQQVTLSCSPISGHRSVSWYQQTPGQGLQFLFEYFSETQRNKGNFPGRFSGRQFSNSRSEMNVSTLELGDSALYLCASSLAATGYYEQYFGPGTRLTVT.

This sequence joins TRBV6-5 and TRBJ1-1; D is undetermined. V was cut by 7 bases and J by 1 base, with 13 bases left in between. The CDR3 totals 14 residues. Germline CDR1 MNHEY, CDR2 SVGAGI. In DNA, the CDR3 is TGTGCCAGCAAGCAATTTGAGCAGAACACTGAAGCTTTCTTT. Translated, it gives CASKQFEQNTEAFF.

For the CDR3, the DNA is TGTGCCAGCAGTTTTCCCGGGACAGCGTATGGCTACACCTTC. Its translation is CASSFPGTAYGYTF. This chain joins TRBV28 and TRBJ1-2, with 7 bases fitting TRBD1. The ends lost 3 bases at V and 5 bases at J; junction bases unmatched: 6. The CDR3 totals 14 residues. Per germline, CDR1 MDHEN and CDR2 SYDVKM.